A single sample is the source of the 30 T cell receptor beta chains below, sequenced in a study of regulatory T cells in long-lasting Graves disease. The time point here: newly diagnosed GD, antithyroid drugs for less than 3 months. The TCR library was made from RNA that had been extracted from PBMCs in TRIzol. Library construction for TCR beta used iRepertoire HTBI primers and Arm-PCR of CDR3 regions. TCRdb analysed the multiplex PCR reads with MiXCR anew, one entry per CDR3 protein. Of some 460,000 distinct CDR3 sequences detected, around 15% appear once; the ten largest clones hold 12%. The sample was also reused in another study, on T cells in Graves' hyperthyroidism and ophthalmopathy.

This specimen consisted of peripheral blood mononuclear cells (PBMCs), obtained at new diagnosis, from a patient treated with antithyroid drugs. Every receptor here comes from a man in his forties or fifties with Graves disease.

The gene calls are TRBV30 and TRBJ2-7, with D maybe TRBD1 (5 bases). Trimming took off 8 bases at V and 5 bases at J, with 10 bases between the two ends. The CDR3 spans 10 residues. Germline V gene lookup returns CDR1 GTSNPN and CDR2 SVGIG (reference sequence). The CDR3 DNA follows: TGTGCCGGGGCTCAGGACGAGCAGTACTTC. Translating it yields CAGAQDEQYF.

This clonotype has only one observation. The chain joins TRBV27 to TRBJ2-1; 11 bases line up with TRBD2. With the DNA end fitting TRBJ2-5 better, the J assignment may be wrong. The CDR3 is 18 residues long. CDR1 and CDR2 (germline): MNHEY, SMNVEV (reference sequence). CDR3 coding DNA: TGTGCCAGCAGAGACGAAACTAGCGGGAGTCATTTTGGGGAGACCCAGTACTTC. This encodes CASRDETSGSHFGETQYF.

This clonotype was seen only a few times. This CDR3 reads CSAGPSGGAQETQYF. CDR3 DNA: TGCAGCGCCGGACCTAGCGGTGGAGCCCAAGAGACCCAGTACTTC. The chain joins TRBV29-1 to TRBJ2-5; 7 bases map to TRBD2. The length of the CDR3 is 15 residues. Trimming cost V 7 bases and J 1 base; bases outside gene matches: 12. Looked up from germline, CDR1 is SQVTM and CDR2 is ANQGSEA.

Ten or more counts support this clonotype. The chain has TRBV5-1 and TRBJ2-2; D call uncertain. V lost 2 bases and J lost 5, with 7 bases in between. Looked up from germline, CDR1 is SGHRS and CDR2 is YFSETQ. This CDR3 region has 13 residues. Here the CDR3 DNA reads TGCGCCAGCAGCTTTGTTAGAACCGGGGAGCTGTTTTTT. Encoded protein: CASSFVRTGELFF.

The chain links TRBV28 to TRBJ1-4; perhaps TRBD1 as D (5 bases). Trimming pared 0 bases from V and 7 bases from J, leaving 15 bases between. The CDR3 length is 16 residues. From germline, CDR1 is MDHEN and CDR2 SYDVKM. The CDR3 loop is CASSLWTGTPGEKLFF. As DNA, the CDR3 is TGTGCCAGCAGTTTATGGACCGGGACGCCCGGTGAAAAACTGTTTTTT.

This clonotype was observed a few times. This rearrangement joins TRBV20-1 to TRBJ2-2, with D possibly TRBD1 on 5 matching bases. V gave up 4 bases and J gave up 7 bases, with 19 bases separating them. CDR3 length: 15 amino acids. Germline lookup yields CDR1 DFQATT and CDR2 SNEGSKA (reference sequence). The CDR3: CSAIRTARANGELFF. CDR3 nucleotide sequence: TGCAGTGCTATCCGCACTGCCAGGGCGAACGGGGAGCTGTTTTTT.

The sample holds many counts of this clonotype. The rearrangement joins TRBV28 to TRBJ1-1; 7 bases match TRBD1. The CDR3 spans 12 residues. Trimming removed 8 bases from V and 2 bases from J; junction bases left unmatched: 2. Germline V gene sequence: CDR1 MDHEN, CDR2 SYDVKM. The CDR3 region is CASRDSNTEAFF. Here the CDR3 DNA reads TGTGCCAGCCGGGACAGCAACACTGAAGCTTTCTTT.

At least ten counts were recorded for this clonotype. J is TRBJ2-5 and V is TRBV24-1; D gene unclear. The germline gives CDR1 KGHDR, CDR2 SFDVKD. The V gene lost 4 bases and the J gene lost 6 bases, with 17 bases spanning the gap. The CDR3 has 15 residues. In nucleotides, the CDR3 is TGTGCCACCAGTGACCCGGTAAACCTTCGTCAGACCCAGTACTTC. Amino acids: CATSDPVNLRQTQYF.

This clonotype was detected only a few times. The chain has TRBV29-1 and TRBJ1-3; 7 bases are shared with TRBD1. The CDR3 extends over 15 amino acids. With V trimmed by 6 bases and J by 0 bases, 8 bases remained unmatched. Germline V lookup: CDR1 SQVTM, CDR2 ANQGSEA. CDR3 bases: TGCAGCGTCCGAGGGGGCGGGAGCTCTGGAAACACCATATATTTT. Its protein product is CSVRGGGSSGNTIYF.

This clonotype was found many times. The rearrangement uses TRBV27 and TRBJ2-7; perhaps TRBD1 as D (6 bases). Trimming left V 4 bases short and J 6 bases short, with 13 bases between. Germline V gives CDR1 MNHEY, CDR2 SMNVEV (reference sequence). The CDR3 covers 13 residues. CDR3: CASSSQGGVEQYF. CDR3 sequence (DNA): TGTGCCAGCAGTTCACAGGGTGGTGTCGAGCAGTACTTC.

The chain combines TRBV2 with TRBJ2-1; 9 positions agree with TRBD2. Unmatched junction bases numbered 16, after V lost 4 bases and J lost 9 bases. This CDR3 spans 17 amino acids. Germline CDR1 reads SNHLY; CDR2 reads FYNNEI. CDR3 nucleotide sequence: TGTGCCAGCAGTGTTCGGTTAGCGGGAGTGTTTATCGGTGAGCAGTTCTTC. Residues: CASSVRLAGVFIGEQFF.

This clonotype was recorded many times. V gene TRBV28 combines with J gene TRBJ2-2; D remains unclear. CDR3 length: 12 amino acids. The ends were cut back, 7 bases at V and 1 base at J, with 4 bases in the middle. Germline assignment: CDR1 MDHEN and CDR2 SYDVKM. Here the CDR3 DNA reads TGTGCCAGCAATTTGAACACCGGGGAGCTGTTTTTT. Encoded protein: CASNLNTGELFF.

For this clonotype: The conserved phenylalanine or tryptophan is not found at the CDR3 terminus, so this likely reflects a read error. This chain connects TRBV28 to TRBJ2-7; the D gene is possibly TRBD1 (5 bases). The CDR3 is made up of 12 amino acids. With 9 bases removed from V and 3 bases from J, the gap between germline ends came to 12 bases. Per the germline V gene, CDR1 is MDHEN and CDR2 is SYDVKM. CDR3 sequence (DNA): TGTGCCAGTAGCTCAGGGTTCTACGAGCAGTACCTC. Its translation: CASSSGFYEQYL.

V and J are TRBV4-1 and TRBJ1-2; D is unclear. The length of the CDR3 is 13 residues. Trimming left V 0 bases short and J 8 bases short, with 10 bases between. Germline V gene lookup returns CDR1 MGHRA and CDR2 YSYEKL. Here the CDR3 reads CASSQDGFSGYTF. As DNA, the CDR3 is TGCGCCAGCAGCCAAGATGGGTTCTCGGGCTACACCTTC.

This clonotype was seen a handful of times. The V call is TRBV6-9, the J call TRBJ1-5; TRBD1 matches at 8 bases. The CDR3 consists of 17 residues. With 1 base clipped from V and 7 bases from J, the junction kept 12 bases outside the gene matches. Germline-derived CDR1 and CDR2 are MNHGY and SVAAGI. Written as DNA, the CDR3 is TGTGCCAGCAGTTATTTAGTTGGGCAGGGGGCTCGGCAGCCCCAGCATTTT. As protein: CASSYLVGQGARQPQHF.

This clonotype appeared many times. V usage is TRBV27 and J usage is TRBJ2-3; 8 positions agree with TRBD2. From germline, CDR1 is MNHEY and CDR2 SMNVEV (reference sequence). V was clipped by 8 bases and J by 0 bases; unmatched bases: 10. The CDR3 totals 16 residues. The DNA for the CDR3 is TGTGCCAGCCGCCGTGCGGGAGGAACTAGCACAGATACGCAGTATTTT. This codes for CASRRAGGTSTDTQYF.

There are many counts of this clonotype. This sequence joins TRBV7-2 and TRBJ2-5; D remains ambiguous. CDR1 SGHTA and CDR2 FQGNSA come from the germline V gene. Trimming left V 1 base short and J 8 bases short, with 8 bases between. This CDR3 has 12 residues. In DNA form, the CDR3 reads TGTGCCAGCAGCTTAGATTGGGTAACCCAGTACTTC. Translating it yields CASSLDWVTQYF.

Here the CDR3 DNA reads TGCAGTGCCCCAACGCCCCGAACCTACGAGCAGTACTTC. Amino acids: CSAPTPRTYEQYF. The chain recombines TRBV20-1 with TRBJ2-7; D ambiguous. The germline V and J ends were trimmed by 6 bases and 2 bases, with 14 bases remaining between them. Germline V lookup: CDR1 DFQATT, CDR2 SNEGSKA (reference sequence). The CDR3 has 13 residues.

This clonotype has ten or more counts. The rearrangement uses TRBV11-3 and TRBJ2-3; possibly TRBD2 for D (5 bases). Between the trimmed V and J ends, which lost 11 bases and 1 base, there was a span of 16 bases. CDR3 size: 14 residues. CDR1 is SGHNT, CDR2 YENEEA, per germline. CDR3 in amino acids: CALRGPGCTDTQYF. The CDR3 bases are TGTGCCCTCCGAGGTCCGGGGTGCACAGATACGCAGTATTTT.

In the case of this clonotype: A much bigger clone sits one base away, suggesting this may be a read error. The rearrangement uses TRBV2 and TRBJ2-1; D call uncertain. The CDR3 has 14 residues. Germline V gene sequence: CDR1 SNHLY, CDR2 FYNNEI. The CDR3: CASSPRWSDNERFF. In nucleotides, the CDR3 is TGTGCCAGCAGCCCACGTTGGTCAGACAATGAGCGGTTCTTC.

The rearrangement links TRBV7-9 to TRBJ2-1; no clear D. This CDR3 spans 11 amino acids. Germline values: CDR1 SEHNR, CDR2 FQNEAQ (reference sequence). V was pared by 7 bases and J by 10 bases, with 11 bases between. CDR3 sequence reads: CASTLALEQFF. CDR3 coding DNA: TGTGCCAGCACCCTGGCTTTAGAGCAGTTCTTC.

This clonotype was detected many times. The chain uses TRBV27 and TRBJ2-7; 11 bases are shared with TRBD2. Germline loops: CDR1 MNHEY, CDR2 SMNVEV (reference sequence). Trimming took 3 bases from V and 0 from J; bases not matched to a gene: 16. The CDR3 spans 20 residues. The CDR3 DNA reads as TGTGCCAGCAGTTTTCCACCCGGACTAGCGGGCAACAACCGCTCCTACGAGCAGTACTTC. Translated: CASSFPPGLAGNNRSYEQYF.

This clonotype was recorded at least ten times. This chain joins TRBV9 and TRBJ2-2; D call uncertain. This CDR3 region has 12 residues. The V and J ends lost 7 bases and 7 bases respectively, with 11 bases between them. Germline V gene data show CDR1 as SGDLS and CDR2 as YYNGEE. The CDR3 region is CASGSDGGELFF. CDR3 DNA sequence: TGTGCCAGCGGGTCCGATGGCGGGGAGCTGTTTTTT.

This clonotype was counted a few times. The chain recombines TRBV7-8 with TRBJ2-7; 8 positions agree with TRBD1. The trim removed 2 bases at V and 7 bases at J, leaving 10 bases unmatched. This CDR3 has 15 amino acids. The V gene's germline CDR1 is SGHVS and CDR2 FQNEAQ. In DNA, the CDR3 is TGTGCCAGCAGCTTATCTGGTCAGGGGGCCGGGGAGCAGTACTTC. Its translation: CASSLSGQGAGEQYF.

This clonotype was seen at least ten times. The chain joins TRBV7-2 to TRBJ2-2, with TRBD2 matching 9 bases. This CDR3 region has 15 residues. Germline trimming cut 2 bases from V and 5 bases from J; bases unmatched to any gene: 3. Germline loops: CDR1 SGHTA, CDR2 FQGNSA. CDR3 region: CASSLRLAETGELFF. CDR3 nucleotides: TGTGCCAGCAGCTTAAGACTAGCGGAGACCGGGGAGCTGTTTTTT. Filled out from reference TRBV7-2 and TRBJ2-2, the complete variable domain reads GAGVSQSPSNKVTEKGKDVELRCDPISGHTALYWYRQSLGQGLEFLIYFQGNSAPDKSGLPSDRFSAERTGGSVSTLTIQRTQQEDSAVYLCASSLRLAETGELFFGEGSRLTVL.

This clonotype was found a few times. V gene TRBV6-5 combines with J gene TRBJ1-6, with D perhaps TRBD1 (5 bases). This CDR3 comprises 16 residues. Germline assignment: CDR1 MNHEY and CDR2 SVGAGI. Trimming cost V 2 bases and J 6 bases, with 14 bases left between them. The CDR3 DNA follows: TGTGCCAGCAGTTACCAACGAGGGGCGGGTAATTCACCCCTCCACTTT. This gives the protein CASSYQRGAGNSPLHF.

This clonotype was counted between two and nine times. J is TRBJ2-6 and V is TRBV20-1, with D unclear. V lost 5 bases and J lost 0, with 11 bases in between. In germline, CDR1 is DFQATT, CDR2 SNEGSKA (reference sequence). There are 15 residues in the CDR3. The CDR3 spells CSAGNVISGANVLTF. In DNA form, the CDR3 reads TGCAGTGCTGGAAACGTTATCTCTGGGGCCAACGTCCTGACTTTC.

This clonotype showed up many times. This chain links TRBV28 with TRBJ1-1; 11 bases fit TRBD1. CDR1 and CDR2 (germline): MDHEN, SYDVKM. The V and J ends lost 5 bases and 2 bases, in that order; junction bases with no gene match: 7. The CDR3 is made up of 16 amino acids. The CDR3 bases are TGTGCCAGCAGTCCGGACAGGGGGCGGGTAAACACTGAAGCTTTCTTT. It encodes CASSPDRGRVNTEAFF.

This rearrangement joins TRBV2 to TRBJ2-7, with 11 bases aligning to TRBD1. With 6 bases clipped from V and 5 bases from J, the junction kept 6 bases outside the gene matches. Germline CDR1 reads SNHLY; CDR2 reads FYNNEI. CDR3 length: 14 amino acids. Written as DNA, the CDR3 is TGTGCCAGCAGCGCGGACAGGGGGCTCGACGAGCAGTACTTC. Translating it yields CASSADRGLDEQYF.

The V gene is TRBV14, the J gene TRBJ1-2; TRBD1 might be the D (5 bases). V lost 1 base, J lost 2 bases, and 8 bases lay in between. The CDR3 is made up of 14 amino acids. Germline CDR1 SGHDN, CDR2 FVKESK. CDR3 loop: CASSQVRQNYGYTF. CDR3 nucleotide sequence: TGTGCCAGCAGCCAAGTACGACAGAACTATGGCTACACCTTC.